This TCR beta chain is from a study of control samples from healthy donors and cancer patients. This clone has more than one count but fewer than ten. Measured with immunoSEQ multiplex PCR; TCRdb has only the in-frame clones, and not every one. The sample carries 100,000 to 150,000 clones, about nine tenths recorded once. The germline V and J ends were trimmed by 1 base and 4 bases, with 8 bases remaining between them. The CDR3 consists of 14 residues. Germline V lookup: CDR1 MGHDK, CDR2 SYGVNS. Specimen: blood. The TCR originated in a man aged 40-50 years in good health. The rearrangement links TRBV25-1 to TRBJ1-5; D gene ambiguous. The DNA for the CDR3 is TGTGCCAGCAGTGAATTAGGGAAAAATCAGCCCCAGCATTTT. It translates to CASSELGKNQPQHF.